This TCR beta chain is drawn from a study of shared clonotypes between healthy human individuals. For the study at large: Donors consisted of a couple of women and a few men between 18 and 49.

Remarks on this clone: The antigen remains undetermined.

Notes on the study in general: Sharing of clonotypes among donors was expected to vary with sequencing depth. There were few donors, and this limited the genetic and exposure-history diversity represented. A handful of donors showed sharing of approximately 5% of naive CD4 clonotypes.

Per the germline V gene, CDR1 is MNHNY and CDR2 is SVGAGI (reference sequence). The CDR3 has 15 residues. J lost 6 bases, V lost 7 bases, and 12 bases had no gene match. The repertoire was sequenced with immunoSEQ multiplex PCR; TCRdb's copy has only in-frame clones and lacks some. This sample has approximately 1,500,000 clones, with approximately 97% found just once. The specimen was naive CD4+ T cells sorted from blood. The subset here: CD45RA+ positively selected. The clonotype was recovered from a man in his thirties or forties in good health. This chain connects TRBV6-6 to TRBJ1-5; TRBD1 matches at 7 bases. CDR3: CASTQGGHGSQPQHF. The DNA for the CDR3 is TGTGCCAGCACCCAGGGGGGGCACGGGAGTCAGCCCCAGCATTTT.